This T cell receptor (beta chain) was captured in a study of OX40 agonist ivuxolimab in advanced cancers. Study background: The patients got ivuxolimab, which is an agonistic anti-OX40 (CD134) antibody.

The assay was immunoSEQ multiplex PCR, and TCRdb's table has in-frame clones only and misses some. This sample yields tens of thousands of clones, of which roughly 84% are seen a single time; approximately 4.5% belongs to the top ten. This CDR3 has 15 amino acids. J was trimmed by 9 bases and V by 4 bases; bases with no gene match: 9. Germline CDR1 reads MNHNS; CDR2 reads SASEGT. The TCR originated in an adult with an advanced solid tumor such as melanoma, head and neck, liver or kidney cancer. The source material was CD4+ or CD8+ T cells sorted from blood, sampled in a trial of the OX40 agonist ivuxolimab. This chain uses TRBV6-1 with TRBJ2-1; 10 positions match TRBD2. CDR3 DNA: TGTGCCAGCAGTGGAAGCGGGAGGGCCGAGAGTGAGCAGTTCTTC. This codes for CASSGSGRAESEQFF.